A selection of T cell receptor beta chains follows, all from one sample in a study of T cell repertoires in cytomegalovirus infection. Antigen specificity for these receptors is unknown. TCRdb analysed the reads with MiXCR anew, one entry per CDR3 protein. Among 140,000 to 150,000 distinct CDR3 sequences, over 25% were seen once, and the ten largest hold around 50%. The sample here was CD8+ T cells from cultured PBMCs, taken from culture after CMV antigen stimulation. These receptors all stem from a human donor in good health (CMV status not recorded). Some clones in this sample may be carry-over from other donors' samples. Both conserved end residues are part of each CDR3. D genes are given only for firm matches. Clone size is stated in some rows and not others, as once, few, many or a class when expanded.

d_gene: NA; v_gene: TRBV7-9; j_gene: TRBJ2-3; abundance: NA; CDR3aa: CASSSLNPGPEGPTDTQYF; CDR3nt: TGTGCCAGCAGCTCCCTCAACCCCGGCCCAGAAGGCCCCACAGATACGCAGTATTTT
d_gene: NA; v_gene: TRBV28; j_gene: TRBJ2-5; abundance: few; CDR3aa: CASSPLTGGAETQYF; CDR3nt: TGTGCCAGCAGCCCTCTGACGGGGGGCGCCGAGACCCAGTACTTC
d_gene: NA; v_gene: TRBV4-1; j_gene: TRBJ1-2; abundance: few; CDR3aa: CASSQGLETAYGYTF; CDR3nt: TGCGCCAGCAGCCAAGGTCTCGAGACGGCCTATGGCTACACCTTC
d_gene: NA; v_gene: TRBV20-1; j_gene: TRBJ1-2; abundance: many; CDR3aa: CSAFDTNNGYTF; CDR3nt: TGCAGTGCGTTTGACACAAATAATGGCTACACCTTC
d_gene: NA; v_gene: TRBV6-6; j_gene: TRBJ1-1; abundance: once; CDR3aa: CASSYARGPNTEAFF; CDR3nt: TGTGCCAGCAGTTACGCGCGGGGCCCGAACACTGAAGCTTTCTTT
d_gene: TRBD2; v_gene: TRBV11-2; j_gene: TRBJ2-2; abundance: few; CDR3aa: CASSLPGRVGELFF; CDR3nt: TGTGCCAGCAGCTTACCTGGGAGGGTCGGGGAGCTGTTTTTT
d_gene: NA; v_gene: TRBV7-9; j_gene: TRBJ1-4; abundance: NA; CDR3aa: CASSPGHDTEKLFF; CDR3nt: TGTGCCAGCAGCCCGGGACACGATACCGAAAAACTGTTTTTT
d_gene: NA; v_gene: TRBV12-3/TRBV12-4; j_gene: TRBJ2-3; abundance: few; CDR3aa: CASSIADLTDTQYF; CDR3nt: TGTGCCAGCAGTATAGCGGATCTCACAGATACGCAGTATTTT
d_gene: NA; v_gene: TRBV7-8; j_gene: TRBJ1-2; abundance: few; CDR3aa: CASSLIEGGTYGYTF; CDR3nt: TGTGCCAGCAGCTTAATAGAGGGAGGAACTTATGGCTACACCTTC
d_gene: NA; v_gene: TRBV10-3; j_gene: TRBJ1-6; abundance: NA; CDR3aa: CAISDIDNSPLHF; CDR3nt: TGTGCCATCAGTGACATCGATAATTCACCCCTCCACTTT
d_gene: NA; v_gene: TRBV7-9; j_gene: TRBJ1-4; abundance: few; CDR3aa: CASKDGPPNEKLFF; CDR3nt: TGTGCCAGCAAAGACGGGCCACCTAATGAAAAACTGTTTTTT
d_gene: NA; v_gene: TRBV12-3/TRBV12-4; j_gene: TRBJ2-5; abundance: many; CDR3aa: CASSLPAGGETQYF; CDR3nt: TGTGCCAGCAGCCTTCCGGCAGGGGGGGAGACCCAGTACTTC
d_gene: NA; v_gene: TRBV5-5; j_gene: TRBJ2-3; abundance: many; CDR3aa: CASRIGLGTDTQYF; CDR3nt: TGTGCCAGCAGAATAGGACTTGGCACAGATACGCAGTATTTT
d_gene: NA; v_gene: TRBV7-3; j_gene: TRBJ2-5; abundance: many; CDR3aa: CASSLGRSALRETQYF; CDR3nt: TGTGCCAGCAGCCTCGGGCGAAGCGCCCTACGGGAGACCCAGTACTTC
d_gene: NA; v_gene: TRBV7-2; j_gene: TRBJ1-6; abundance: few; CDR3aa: CASSPERVNSPLHF; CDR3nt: TGTGCCAGCAGCCCGGAGCGGGTGAATTCACCCCTCCACTTT
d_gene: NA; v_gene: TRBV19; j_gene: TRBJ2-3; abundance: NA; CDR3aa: CASSIRDTSTDTQYF; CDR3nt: TGTGCCAGTAGTATTCGGGACACGTCCACAGATACGCAGTATTTT
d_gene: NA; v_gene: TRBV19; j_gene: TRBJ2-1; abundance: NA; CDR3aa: CASSLRGSYNEQFF; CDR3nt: TGTGCCAGTAGTTTACGTGGCTCCTACAATGAGCAGTTCTTC
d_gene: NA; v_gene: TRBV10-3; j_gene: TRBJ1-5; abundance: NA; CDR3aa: CAISEGLASNQPQHF; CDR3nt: TGTGCCATCAGTGAAGGATTGGCTAGCAATCAGCCCCAGCATTTT
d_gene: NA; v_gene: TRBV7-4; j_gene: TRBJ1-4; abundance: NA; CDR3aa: CASSLVGVKLFF; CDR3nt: TGTGCCAGCAGCCTCGTGGGGGTGAAACTGTTTTTT
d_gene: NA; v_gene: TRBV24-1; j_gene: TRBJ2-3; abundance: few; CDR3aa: CATSDSTDTQYF; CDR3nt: TGTGCCACCAGTGACAGCACAGATACGCAGTATTTT
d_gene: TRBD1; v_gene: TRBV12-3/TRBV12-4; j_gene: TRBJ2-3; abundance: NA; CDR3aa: CASSTGTGEADTQYF; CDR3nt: TGTGCCAGCAGTACTGGGACAGGGGAGGCAGATACGCAGTATTTT
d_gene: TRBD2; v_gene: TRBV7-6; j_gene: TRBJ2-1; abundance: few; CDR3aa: CASSTAASGGALGEQFF; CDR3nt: TGTGCCAGCAGCACAGCCGCGTCGGGGGGGGCTTTGGGTGAGCAGTTCTTC
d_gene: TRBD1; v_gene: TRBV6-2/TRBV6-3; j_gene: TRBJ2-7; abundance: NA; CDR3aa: CASRSLPGQSYEQYF; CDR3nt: TGTGCCAGCAGAAGTCTTCCGGGACAGTCTTACGAGCAGTACTTC
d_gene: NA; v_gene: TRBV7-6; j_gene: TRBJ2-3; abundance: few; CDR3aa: CASSPQSGGIGDTQYF; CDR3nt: TGTGCCAGCAGCCCCCAGTCGGGGGGCATCGGAGATACGCAGTATTTT
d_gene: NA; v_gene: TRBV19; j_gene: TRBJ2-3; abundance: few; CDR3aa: CASSWGSAPDTQYF; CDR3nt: TGTGCCAGTAGTTGGGGATCTGCCCCAGATACGCAGTATTTT
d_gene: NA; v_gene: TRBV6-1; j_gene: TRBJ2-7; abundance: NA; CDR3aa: CASTGDKLADYEQYF; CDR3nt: TGTGCCAGCACCGGGGACAAACTAGCAGACTACGAGCAGTACTTC